This record covers a single T cell receptor beta chain. As yet, its antigen is unknown. The assay was immunoSEQ multiplex PCR, and TCRdb's table has in-frame clones only and misses some. This sample has more than 70,000 clones, with roughly four fifths found just once. With baseline, cycle 4 day 1, and cycle 7 day 1 as timepoints, blood was sampled. This record belongs to a study of OX40 agonist ivuxolimab in advanced cancers. The overall study: Dosing consisted of intravenous ivuxolimab at 0.01 to 10 mg/kg every 2 weeks. With a range of roughly 20 to 85, age averaged about 59 years, and around 83% were male.

Study-level findings and limits: CD4+ and CD8+ blood T cells expanded clonally by week 6 at 0.1 to 3.0 mg/kg.

The sequenced sample was CD4+ or CD8+ T cells sorted from blood, obtained in a trial of the OX40 agonist ivuxolimab. The TCR sequence derives from an adult with an advanced solid tumor such as melanoma, head and neck, liver or kidney cancer.

CDR3 nucleotide sequence: TGTGCCAGCAGCGTAGTAGTTACCGGGAACACTGAAGCTTTCTTT. As protein: CASSVVVTGNTEAFF. The chain uses TRBV9 and TRBJ1-1; no clear D. The ends were cut back, 0 bases at V and 1 base at J, with 10 bases in the middle. Germline V gene lookup returns CDR1 SGDLS and CDR2 YYNGEE. CDR3 length: 15 residues.